Each of the 12 T cell receptor beta chains below was sequenced from the same sample in a study of T cells in Graves' hyperthyroidism and ophthalmopathy (dated by TCRdb to the late 2010s). Libraries came from multiplex PCR. For sequencing, an Illumina HiSeq 2000 was employed. The TCR beta CDR3 regions were amplified from RNA transcripts. For the first round of RT-PCR on the TCR CDR3, the HTBI primer set was used together with the Qiagen OneStep RT-PCR kit. In-frame beta chains were kept once TCRdb had trimmed the public reads at Q25 with fastp and called clones with MiXCR. Rows merge per CDR3 protein into single entries with the most common DNA and genes. The sample table shows 600,000 to 900,000 distinct CDR3 sequences, and about 17% are seen once. The ten largest clonotypes hold under 9.5% of the sample. The sample taken for sequencing was blood. These receptor sequences come from a man between 18 and 35 years old with Graves' hyperthyroidism.

Many counts were recorded for this clonotype. The chain is built from TRBV7-2 and TRBJ2-1; possible D gene TRBD1, 7 bases. CDR3 length equals 16 residues. Germline values: CDR1 SGHTA, CDR2 FQGNSA. The germline V and J ends were trimmed by 0 bases and 6 bases, with 15 bases remaining between them. CDR3 DNA sequence: TGTGCCAGCAGCTTAGCGAGGAGGGGGCGTAGCAATGAGCAGTTCTTC. This encodes CASSLARRGRSNEQFF.

This clonotype appeared a few times. This CDR3 reads CASSLERTSGTGELFF. The CDR3 DNA reads as TGTGCCAGCAGCTTGGAACGGACTAGCGGGACCGGGGAGCTGTTTTTT. V is TRBV5-6 and J is TRBJ2-2; 11 bases align to TRBD2. The V gene's germline CDR1 is SGHDT and CDR2 YYEEEE. The CDR3 loop spans 16 amino acids. The ends lost 0 bases at V and 5 bases at J; junction bases unmatched: 3.

V usage is TRBV10-3 and J usage is TRBJ2-2, with TRBD1 matching 11 bases. CDR3 length: 18 amino acids. Germline trimming cut 4 bases from V and 0 bases from J; bases unmatched to any gene: 7. Germline values: CDR1 ENHRY, CDR2 SYGVKD. The CDR3 nucleotides are TGTGCCATCAGTGGGACAGGGGGCTCGTTACCGAACACCGGGGAGCTGTTTTTT. Its protein product is CAISGTGGSLPNTGELFF.

The V and J genes are TRBV6-5 and TRBJ1-4; 7 bases line up with TRBD1. J lost 0 bases, V lost 2 bases, and 6 bases had no gene match. The CDR3 runs 17 residues. CDR1 is MNHEY and CDR2 is SVGAGI in the germline V gene. CDR3 DNA sequence: TGTGCCAGCAGTTACCGACAGGGCTTCGCAACTAATGAAAAACTGTTTTTT. It encodes CASSYRQGFATNEKLFF.

In its sample, this clonotype was seen many times. The CDR3 loop is CASSFARYGYTF. CDR3 nucleotides: TGTGCCAGCAGTTTCGCACGGTATGGCTACACCTTC. V gene TRBV12-3 or TRBV12-4 combines with J gene TRBJ1-2; D unclear. The CDR3 totals 12 residues. Trimming pared 3 bases from V and 5 bases from J, leaving 7 bases between.

A few counts support this clonotype. The V call is TRBV6-1, the J call TRBJ2-5, with D perhaps given as TRBD1 or TRBD2 (5 bases each). Germline V lookup: CDR1 MNHNS, CDR2 SASEGT. The germline V and J ends were trimmed by 5 bases and 6 bases, with 13 bases remaining between them. The length of the CDR3 is 13 residues. The CDR3 nucleotides are TGTGCCAGCAGTCCTCAAGGGGAGAAGACCCAGTACTTC. Translation: CASSPQGEKTQYF.

The chain combines TRBV7-9 with TRBJ2-3, with 7 bases matching TRBD1. With 5 bases clipped from V and 6 bases from J, the junction kept 14 bases outside the gene matches. The CDR3 consists of 16 residues. Germline V gene sequence: CDR1 SEHNR, CDR2 FQNEAQ (reference sequence). CDR3 loop: CASSRGQSISWDTQYF. The CDR3, as DNA: TGTGCCAGCAGCAGGGGACAGAGCATTAGTTGGGATACGCAGTATTTT.

This clonotype was seen ten or more times. V gene TRBV7-2 combines with J gene TRBJ2-3; D unresolved. Germline loops: CDR1 SGHTA, CDR2 FQGNSA. The length of the CDR3 is 14 residues. The ends were cut back, 7 bases at V and 5 bases at J, with 16 bases in the middle. CDR3 sequence reads: CASTLLGGRDTQYF. The CDR3 nucleotides read TGTGCCAGCACCCTCCTTGGCGGCCGAGATACGCAGTATTTT.

This clonotype has a count of ten or more. The chain couples TRBV7-2 to TRBJ2-5; 7 bases fit TRBD2. Trimming removed 5 bases from V and 1 base from J; junction bases left unmatched: 4. The CDR3 length is 14 residues. Germline V gene sequence: CDR1 SGHTA, CDR2 FQGNSA. Here the CDR3 reads CASSLQRGQETQYF. DNA of the CDR3: TGTGCCAGCAGCCTCCAGCGGGGCCAAGAGACCCAGTACTTC.

Worth noting for this clonotype: At one end the junction does not follow the germline gene, possibly because of a read error. V usage is TRBV29-1 and J usage is TRBJ2-1; 9 bases match TRBD2. The CDR3 is 17 residues long. CDR1 and CDR2 from the germline V gene are SQVTM and ANQGSEA. The CDR3 DNA reads as TGCAGCGTTGAGGCTAGCGGGACTATGAGCTCCTACAATGGGCAGTTCTTC. It encodes CSVEASGTMSSYNGQFF.

The V gene is TRBV7-2, the J gene TRBJ2-6; TRBD1 might be the D (5 bases). V gave up 6 bases and J gave up 2 bases, with 14 bases separating them. The CDR3 length is 16 residues. Per germline, CDR1 SGHTA and CDR2 FQGNSA. The CDR3 DNA sequence: TGTGCCAGCAGACGCCAGGGTATTCCTGGGGCCAACGTCCTGACTTTC. This codes for CASRRQGIPGANVLTF.

The rearrangement uses TRBV4-1 and TRBJ2-2; TRBD2 agrees at 8 bases. With V trimmed by 4 bases and J by 1 base, 14 bases remained unmatched. The CDR3 length is 19 residues. Germline loops: CDR1 MGHRA, CDR2 YSYEKL. The CDR3 nucleotides read TGCGCCAGCAGCCGCACGACGTTCCAGCGGGAGAGGAACACCGGGGAGCTGTTTTTT. Translating it yields CASSRTTFQRERNTGELFF.